Listed below are T cell receptor beta chains from one sample, sequenced in a study of T cells in localized non-small cell lung cancer. Generated by immunoSEQ multiplex PCR, the TCRdb table keeps only in-frame clones and is missing some. The sample shows under 100,000 clones, around 90% of them seen only once. The specimen was peripheral blood, collected before any cancer treatment. These receptors were obtained from a woman aged 40-69 years with stage I squamous cell lung carcinoma. CDR3s leave out the opening cysteine and the closing phenylalanine or tryptophan. D genes are given only for firm matches.

-,TRBV7-3,ASSLDGGANTEAF
TRBD1,TRBV10-3,AIRTGGRETQY
-,TRBV6-5,ASSYNRERGQPQH
-,TRBV4-1,ASSQAPSGNEKLF
TRBD1,TRBV11-1,ASSSLNTGTGQETQY
TRBD1,TRBV6-5,ASSTTGGAEQPQH
-,TRBV21-1,ASSKPRAHSGQPQH
-,TRBV2,AGLDSRNSPLH
-,TRBV5-8,ASSSNGAQETQY
-,TRBV25-1,ASSQGRMNTEAF
TRBD1,TRBV19,ASRGQGASYEQY
-,TRBV9,ASSSRPGGATNEKLF
TRBD1,TRBV7-8,ASSWDSASNQPQH
TRBD1,TRBV11-2,ASSLRRQGRGEAF
-,TRBV13,ASSLGAAYEAF
TRBD2,TRBV5-1,ASSLDGVAGVTTQY
-,TRBV19,ASSTPNRMDIDGYT
-,TRBV14,ASSQGLGELF
TRBD2,TRBV14,ASSQRAGGRETQY
-,TRBV19,ASSSIGAQETQY
-,TRBV6-4,ASSDSDSGELF
-,TRBV5-1,ASSASGVYNEQF
TRBD1,TRBV19,ASSARDRVYEQY
-,TRBV9,ASSANSGQYNSPLH
-,TRBV6-5,ASSPYVGPNQPQH